These 13 T cell receptor beta chains share one sample of origin, sequenced in a study of sequential checkpoint blockade in melanoma. Measured with immunoSEQ multiplex PCR; TCRdb has only the in-frame clones, and not every one. This table has about 13,000 clones, roughly 86% appearing once. Described treatment: randomized to nivolumab then ipilimumab (arm A) or the reverse (arm B). The sequencing used CD8+ T cells sorted from blood (inferred from file names), collected from a patient given nivolumab and ipilimumab in sequence. The origin of the receptors is a human donor with melanoma.

The chain couples TRBV7-6 to TRBJ2-1; unclear D gene. CDR1 is SGHVS, CDR2 FNYEAQ, per germline. The CDR3 has 14 amino acids. V dropped 0 bases and J dropped 0 bases, with 3 bases sitting between them. The CDR3 here is CASSLASSYNEQFF. The CDR3 DNA reads as TGTGCCAGCAGCTTAGCCAGCTCCTACAATGAGCAGTTCTTC.

This rearrangement joins TRBV7-6 to TRBJ2-7; 7 bases fit TRBD2. CDR1 is SGHVS, CDR2 FNYEAQ, per germline. After removal of 0 bases from V and 0 bases from J, the junction contained 2 bases not matched to a gene. The CDR3 extends over 15 amino acids. CDR3 loop: CASSLAGGDSYEQYF. The CDR3 DNA is TGTGCCAGCAGCTTAGCGGGGGGGGACTCCTACGAGCAGTACTTC.

The chain employs TRBV25-1 and TRBJ2-3; possible D gene TRBD1, 6 bases. CDR3 length equals 14 residues. Germline V gene data show CDR1 as MGHDK and CDR2 as SYGVNS. The V end was cut by 4 bases, the J end by 4 bases, with 12 bases between. For the CDR3, the DNA is TGTGCCAGCAGTGGGCCAGGGGTGGCAGATACGCAGTATTTT. Its translation is CASSGPGVADTQYF.

CDR3 in amino acids: CASWIGGAKTQYF. DNA for the CDR3: TGTGCCAGTTGGATAGGGGGCGCAAAGACCCAGTACTTC. This chain connects TRBV27 to TRBJ2-5; TRBD1 agrees at 7 bases. This CDR3 is 13 amino acids long. Germline CDR1 is MNHEY and CDR2 is SMNVEV (reference sequence). The trim removed 9 bases at V and 6 bases at J, leaving 10 bases unmatched.

For the CDR3, the DNA is TGTGCCAGCTCACTTCAGGCGGGACTAGCGGGGACAATATACACAGATACGCAGTATTTT. Its protein is CASSLQAGLAGTIYTDTQYF. V gene TRBV18 combines with J gene TRBJ2-3; 13 bases are shared with TRBD2. Germline CDR1 reads KGHSH; CDR2 reads LQKENI. V lost 4 bases and J lost 2; bases outside the gene matches: 15. CDR3 length: 20 amino acids.

This chain joins TRBV18 and TRBJ1-3; D is unresolved. Trimming cost V 3 bases and J 0 bases, with 9 bases left between them. Germline assignment: CDR1 KGHSH and CDR2 LQKENI. The CDR3 covers 15 residues. CDR3 in DNA: TGTGCCAGCTCACCGACGGGGATCTCTGGAAACACCATATATTTT. The encoded protein is CASSPTGISGNTIYF.

By sample share, this clone is large. The chain carries TRBV30 and TRBJ1-4, with TRBD1 as a possible D gene (5 bases). Germline V gene sequence: CDR1 GTSNPN, CDR2 SVGIG (reference sequence). V gave up 8 bases and J gave up 0 bases, with 10 bases separating them. The CDR3 is made up of 13 amino acids. CDR3 region: CAPTGATNEKLFF. In DNA, the CDR3 is TGTGCCCCGACGGGGGCAACTAATGAAAAACTGTTTTTT.

The chain is built from TRBV28 and TRBJ2-1; 8 bases are a match to TRBD1. The germline CDR1 and CDR2 sequences are MDHEN and SYDVKM. V was clipped by 6 bases and J by 10 bases; unmatched bases: 11. This CDR3 is 14 amino acids long. The CDR3 bases are TGTGCCAGCAGCGTCCCGGGACAGGCGGCGGAGCAGTTCTTC. This sequence encodes CASSVPGQAAEQFF.

The rearrangement links TRBV11-2 to TRBJ2-1, with 8 nucleotides matching TRBD2. CDR3 size: 19 residues. V shed 2 bases and J 4 bases; nucleotides not matched to a gene: 16. Germline-derived CDR1 and CDR2 are SGHAT and FQNNGV. CDR3 loop: CASSLSGGGAGALYNEQFF. CDR3 nucleotide sequence: TGTGCCAGCAGCTTATCCGGCGGGGGAGCGGGAGCTCTATACAATGAGCAGTTCTTC.

The V and J genes are TRBV4-3 and TRBJ1-2; D is unresolved. Germline V gives CDR1 LGHNA, CDR2 YSLEER. V lost 1 base and J 4 bases, leaving 16 bases between the germline ends. The CDR3 consists of 16 residues. The CDR3 coding sequence is TGCGCCAGCAGCCAAGGTATTCCAGGAAACTCCTATGGCTACACCTTC. This translates into CASSQGIPGNSYGYTF.

This clone was observed once. This chain uses TRBV7-6 with TRBJ2-5, with 7 nucleotides matching TRBD1. V lost 5 bases and J lost 5; bases outside the gene matches: 11. The germline V gene has CDR1 SGHVS and CDR2 FNYEAQ. The length of the CDR3 is 15 residues. The CDR3 loop is CASSAASGQLETQYF. DNA for the CDR3: TGTGCCAGCAGCGCCGCTTCGGGACAGCTTGAGACCCAGTACTTC.

The V and J genes are TRBV28 and TRBJ2-3, with D possibly TRBD2 on 5 matching bases. V was shortened by 2 bases and J by 0 bases, with 18 bases between the two germline ends. CDR3 length equals 18 residues. Germline V gene sequence: CDR1 MDHEN, CDR2 SYDVKM. CDR3 loop: CASSLGQSGGTSTDTQYF. The CDR3 DNA reads TGTGCCAGCAGTTTAGGCCAAAGCGGAGGTACTAGCACAGATACGCAGTATTTT.

The V and J genes are TRBV4-1 and TRBJ1-4, with unresolved D. Trimming stripped 1 base from V and 6 bases from J, with 9 bases between. This CDR3 is 14 amino acids long. Germline CDR1 reads MGHRA; CDR2 reads YSYEKL. The CDR3 is CASSQGDWHEKLFF. DNA of the CDR3: TGCGCCAGCAGCCAAGGTGATTGGCATGAAAAACTGTTTTTT.